The 3 T cell receptor beta chains below all came from one sample that was sequenced in a study of T cell repertoires in cytomegalovirus infection. TCRdb re-derived calls from the reads in MiXCR, one entry per CDR3 protein. The repertoire has 150,000 or so distinct CDR3 sequences, around a quarter of them found once; the top ten carry about 10%. Material: PBMCs. These receptors were obtained from a human donor in good health (CMV status not recorded). Some clones in this sample may be carry-over from other donors' samples.

This clonotype has a single count. The V call is TRBV20-1, the J call TRBJ1-5; D is undetermined. The CDR3 runs to 18 residues. Germline V gives CDR1 DFQATT, CDR2 SNEGSKA (reference sequence). Trimming removed 0 bases from V and 2 bases from J, with 20 bases in between. The CDR3 sequence: CSARDRRAGYIGNQPQHF. The DNA of the CDR3 is TGCAGTGCTAGAGATCGCCGGGCCGGGTATATAGGCAATCAGCCCCAGCATTTT.

The chain recombines TRBV28 with TRBJ1-6, with a possible D match to TRBD1 (6 bases). The CDR3 consists of 16 residues. Trimming removed 2 bases at V and 8 bases at J, with 16 bases between. In germline, CDR1 is MDHEN, CDR2 SYDVKM. CDR3 loop: CASSLMQGSWDSPLHF. The CDR3 nucleotides read TGTGCCAGCAGTTTAATGCAGGGGAGCTGGGATTCACCCCTCCACTTT.

This clonotype has a count of ten or more. The chain combines TRBV11-2 with TRBJ2-5; D perhaps matches TRBD2 (5 bases). Germline V gene lookup returns CDR1 SGHAT and CDR2 FQNNGV. Trimming took 6 bases from V and 2 from J, leaving 19 bases between them. This CDR3 contains 16 residues. The CDR3 loop is CASSYRRASLQETQYF. CDR3 DNA sequence: TGTGCCAGCAGTTACCGTCGGGCTAGCCTACAAGAGACCCAGTACTTC.